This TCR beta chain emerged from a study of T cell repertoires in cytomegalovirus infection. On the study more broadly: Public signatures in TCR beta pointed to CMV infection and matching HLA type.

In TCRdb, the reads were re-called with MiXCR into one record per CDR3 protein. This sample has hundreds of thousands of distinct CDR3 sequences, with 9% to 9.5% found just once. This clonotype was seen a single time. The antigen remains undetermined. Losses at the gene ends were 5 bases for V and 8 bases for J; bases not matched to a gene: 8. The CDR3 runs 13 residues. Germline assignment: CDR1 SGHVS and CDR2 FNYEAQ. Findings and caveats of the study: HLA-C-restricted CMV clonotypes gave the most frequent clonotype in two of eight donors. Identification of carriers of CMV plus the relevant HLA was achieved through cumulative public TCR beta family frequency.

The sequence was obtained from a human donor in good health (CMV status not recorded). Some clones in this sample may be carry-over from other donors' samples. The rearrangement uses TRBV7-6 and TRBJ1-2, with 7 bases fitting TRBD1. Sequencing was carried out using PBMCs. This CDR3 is CASSLETGSGYTF. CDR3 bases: TGTGCCAGCAGCCTGGAGACAGGGTCCGGCTACACCTTC. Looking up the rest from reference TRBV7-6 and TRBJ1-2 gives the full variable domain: GAGVSQSPRYKVTKRGQDVALRCDPISGHVSLYWYRQALGQGPEFLTYFNYEAQQDKSGLPNDRFSAERPEGSISTLTIQRTEQRDSAMYRCASSLETGSGYTFGSGTRLTVV.